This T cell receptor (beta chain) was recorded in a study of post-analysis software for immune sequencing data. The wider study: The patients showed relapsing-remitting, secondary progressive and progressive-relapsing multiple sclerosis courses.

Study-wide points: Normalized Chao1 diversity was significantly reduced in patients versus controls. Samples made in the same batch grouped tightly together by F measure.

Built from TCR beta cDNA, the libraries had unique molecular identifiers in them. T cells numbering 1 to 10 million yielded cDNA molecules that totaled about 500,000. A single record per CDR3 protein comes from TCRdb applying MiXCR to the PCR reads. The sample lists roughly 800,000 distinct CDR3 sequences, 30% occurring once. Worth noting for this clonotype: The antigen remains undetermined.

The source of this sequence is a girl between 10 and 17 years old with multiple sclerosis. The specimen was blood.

The CDR3 spells CASSVDGGGLDNEQFF. The CDR3 DNA sequence: TGTGCCAGCAGCGTAGACGGGGGGGGGCTTGACAATGAGCAGTTCTTC. The chain recombines TRBV9 with TRBJ2-1; TRBD2 matches at 8 bases. V shed 0 bases, J shed 5 bases, and the junction held 7 bases outside the gene matches. This CDR3 is 16 amino acids long. Germline CDR1 SGDLS, CDR2 YYNGEE.